Presented here are 17 T cell receptor beta chains from one specimen sequenced in a study of control samples from healthy donors and cancer patients (dated by TCRdb to 2018 to 2021). Libraries were made using the immunoSEQ multiplex PCR assay. The source is immuneACCESS, and TCRdb retained only in-frame sequences with V and J called. Part of the clones is not carried over; for the studies checked, unresolved V genes explain less than half of this, and the remainder is unexplained. This sample gives 45,000 or so clones in total; about 90% of them show up just once. Jointly, the top ten make up roughly 10% of the sample. Sequencing was carried out using PBMCs. Every receptor here comes from a woman in her fifties or sixties with lung cancer.

This clone was found once. This sequence joins TRBV2 and TRBJ2-1; 8 nucleotides agree with TRBD2. The ends lost 4 bases at V and 5 bases at J; junction bases unmatched: 7. CDR1 and CDR2 (germline): SNHLY, FYNNEI. The CDR3 runs to 15 residues. The CDR3 spells CASSVSAGAHNEQFF. The CDR3 DNA sequence: TGTGCCAGCAGTGTTTCAGCGGGAGCTCACAATGAGCAGTTCTTC.

The rearrangement joins TRBV7-3 to TRBJ2-7, with TRBD2 identical over 10 bases. This CDR3 is built from 19 residues. Germline V gene data show CDR1 as SGHTA and CDR2 as FQGTGA. The V segment lost 5 bases and the J segment 3 bases; nucleotides outside the gene matches: 19. The CDR3 DNA reads as TGTGCCAGCAGCCATTCAAACCCAAAACTAGCGGGATCTTTCTACGAGCAGTACTTC. Its translation is CASSHSNPKLAGSFYEQYF.

V and J are TRBV6-2 or TRBV6-3 and TRBJ2-7; TRBD2 might be the D (5 bases). V lost 6 bases and J lost 0, with 9 bases in between. The CDR3 has 13 residues. Germline lookup yields CDR1 MNHEY and CDR2 SVGEGT. The CDR3 reads CASSLDYSYEQYF. DNA of the CDR3: TGTGCCAGCAGCCTCGACTACTCCTACGAGCAGTACTTC.

The chain links TRBV27 to TRBJ2-5, with D tentatively TRBD1 (5 bases). V was cut by 6 bases and J by 4 bases, with 15 bases left in between. Germline V gene data show CDR1 as MNHEY and CDR2 as SMNVEV (reference sequence). The CDR3 is made up of 14 amino acids. The CDR3 coding sequence is TGTGCCAGCAGCACGACAGCTTGGGGAGAGACCCAGTACTTC. Translating it yields CASSTTAWGETQYF.

The chain is built from TRBV10-3 and TRBJ2-5; 7 bases map to TRBD2. The germline CDR1 and CDR2 sequences are ENHRY and SYGVKD. This CDR3 comprises 15 residues. Trimming cost V 2 bases and J 3 bases; bases outside gene matches: 6. The CDR3 here is CAISEPGLAEETQYF. CDR3 in DNA: TGTGCCATCAGTGAGCCGGGGCTAGCGGAAGAGACCCAGTACTTC.

The J gene is TRBJ1-4, the V gene TRBV27, with no clear D. CDR1 is MNHEY and CDR2 is SMNVEV in the germline V gene (reference sequence). Trimming pared 8 bases from V and 2 bases from J, leaving 9 bases between. The CDR3 sequence is 13 residues long. The CDR3 nucleotides are TGTGCCAGCGCCCTAAATACTAATGAAAAACTGTTTTTT. Translated: CASALNTNEKLFF.

J is TRBJ1-2 and V is TRBV3-1 (or the pseudogene TRBV3-2); tentative D call: TRBD1 (6 bases). V lost 1 base, J lost 3 bases, and 15 bases lay in between. The CDR3 is made up of 16 amino acids. CDR1 and CDR2 (germline): LGHDT, YNNKEL (reference sequence). CDR3 region: CASSQVTRQGYYGYTF. DNA of the CDR3: TGTGCCAGCAGCCAAGTTACCCGTCAGGGGTACTATGGCTACACCTTC.

This clone has only a few counts. The chain employs TRBV2 and TRBJ1-1, with D maybe TRBD1 (6 bases). Trimming cost V 3 bases and J 2 bases, with 10 bases left between them. The germline gives CDR1 SNHLY, CDR2 FYNNEI. CDR3 length: 14 residues. The CDR3 DNA reads as TGTGCCAGCAGTGATGGCAGGGGAAACACTGAAGCTTTCTTT. Protein sequence: CASSDGRGNTEAFF.

The chain employs TRBV27 and TRBJ2-7; 8 bases agree with TRBD1. V lost 5 bases, J lost 0 bases, and 6 bases stayed unmatched. The CDR3 is 15 amino acids. Germline V gene sequence: CDR1 MNHEY, CDR2 SMNVEV (reference sequence). The CDR3 bases are TGTGCCAGCAGTCCGGGACAGGCCCTCTCCTACGAGCAGTACTTC. Translated: CASSPGQALSYEQYF.

This chain uses TRBV27 with TRBJ1-1; a weak D match, TRBD1 (5 bases). Between the trimmed V and J ends, which lost 2 bases and 5 bases, there was a span of 12 bases. This CDR3 spans 14 amino acids. Germline loops: CDR1 MNHEY, CDR2 SMNVEV (reference sequence). DNA for the CDR3: TGTGCCAGCAGTTTACTGGGACCGGGAACTGAAGCTTTCTTT. This translates into CASSLLGPGTEAFF.

The rearrangement links TRBV7-9 to TRBJ1-1; TRBD1 is a possible D gene (6 bases). This CDR3 is built from 14 residues. CDR1 is SEHNR and CDR2 is FQNEAQ in the germline V gene (reference sequence). The V and J ends lost 7 bases and 6 bases respectively, with 18 bases between them. The DNA for the CDR3 is TGTGCCAGCATCGACGGGGGGCGCGTGCCTGAAGCTTTCTTT. It specifies CASIDGGRVPEAFF.

This chain uses TRBV14 with TRBJ2-7, with TRBD1 as a possible D gene (6 bases). From germline, CDR1 is SGHDN and CDR2 FVKESK. V lost 9 bases, J lost 8 bases, and 23 bases lay in between. The CDR3 has 14 amino acids. The CDR3 DNA reads as TGTGCCAGAGTCTACCGAGGCAGGGGAATCAAGCAGTACTTC. Its translation is CARVYRGRGIKQYF. The variable domain in full, completed from reference TRBV14 and TRBJ2-7, reads EAGVTQFPSHSVIEKGQTVTLRCDPISGHDNLYWYRRVMGKEIKFLLHFVKESKQDESGMPNNRFLAERTGGTYSTLKVQPAELEDSGVYFCARVYRGRGIKQYFGPGTRLTVT.

This chain connects TRBV4-2 to TRBJ2-3, with 12 bases identical to TRBD2. The CDR3 is made up of 16 amino acids. Germline-derived CDR1 and CDR2 are LGHNA and YNFKEQ. Trimming at V came to 1 base and at J to 1 base, leaving 0 bases not matched to a gene. The CDR3 sequence is CASSQGTSGGTDTQYF. The CDR3 DNA sequence: TGTGCCAGCAGCCAAGGGACTAGCGGGGGCACAGATACGCAGTATTTT.

The genes are TRBV27 and TRBJ2-1; 11 positions agree with TRBD2. Germline V gene sequence: CDR1 MNHEY, CDR2 SMNVEV (reference sequence). The length of the CDR3 is 15 residues. V lost 3 bases to trimming and J lost 9 bases; unmatched junction nucleotides: 7. This CDR3 reads CASSFRLAGKGEQFF. The CDR3 bases are TGTGCCAGCAGTTTCCGACTAGCGGGGAAGGGTGAGCAGTTCTTC.

The rearrangement joins TRBV19 to TRBJ1-2; D unclear. Germline loops: CDR1 LNHDA, CDR2 SQIVND (reference sequence). V was cut by 5 bases and J by 2 bases, with 9 bases left in between. The CDR3 has 13 residues. Written as DNA, the CDR3 is TGTGCCAGTAGTTACGGAGAAAACTATGGCTACACCTTC. Protein sequence: CASSYGENYGYTF.

As concerns this clone: Other DNA sequences from this sample encode an identical CDR3 as well. This chain connects TRBV18 to TRBJ2-5; D not certain. The V end lost 3 bases, the J end lost 1 base, and 6 bases lay between the germline ends. CDR1 is KGHSH and CDR2 is LQKENI in the germline V gene. This CDR3 comprises 13 residues. The CDR3 coding sequence is TGTGCCAGCTCACCTCGGATCCAAGAGACCCAGTACTTC. Its protein is CASSPRIQETQYF.

The chain is built from TRBV9 and TRBJ1-1; 8 bases match TRBD1. After removal of 0 bases from V and 1 base from J, the junction contained 5 bases not matched to a gene. The germline CDR1 and CDR2 sequences are SGDLS and YYNGEE. The CDR3 extends over 16 amino acids. CDR3 nucleotides: TGTGCCAGCAGCGTAGGGACAGGGTACAGGAACACTGAAGCTTTCTTT. It yields the protein CASSVGTGYRNTEAFF. Based on the CDR3 plus reference TRBV9 and TRBJ1-1, the full variable domain is DSGVTQTPKHLITATGQRVTLRCSPRSGDLSVYWYQQSLDQGLQFLIQYYNGEERAKGNILERFSAQQFPDLHSELNLSSLELGDSALYFCASSVGTGYRNTEAFFGQGTRLTVV.